These T cell receptor beta chains were read from a single sample in a study of TIL therapy for anti-PD-1-resistant metastatic lung cancer. Clones were sequenced by immunoSEQ multiplex PCR, and TCRdb holds only the in-frame ones, with some missing. The table has nearly 60,000 clones, roughly 80% seen once; the top ten hold 1.8%. This specimen consisted of blood, obtained at baseline. The receptors originated from a person aged 25 to 85 with non-small cell lung cancer. The CDR3 runs from the conserved cysteine through the conserved F or W. D genes are given only for firm matches. Size tells how often a clone was seen (once, few, many) or the class of an expanded clone, and some rows leave it out.

size: .
V: TRBV29-1
J: TRBJ2-5
D: TRBD2
CDR3: CSVGLAVFQETQYF
DNA: TGCAGCGTTGGACTAGCGGTTTTCCAAGAGACCCAGTACTTC

size: .
V: TRBV28
J: TRBJ1-1
D: .
CDR3: CASQGITEAFF
DNA: TGTGCCAGCCAGGGGATCACTGAAGCTTTCTTT

size: .
V: TRBV10-1
J: TRBJ1-2
D: .
CDR3: CASSEGPGINGYTF
DNA: TGCGCCAGCAGTGAAGGTCCAGGGATTAACGGCTACACCTTC

size: .
V: TRBV28
J: TRBJ2-7
D: .
CDR3: CASTNSYEQYF
DNA: TGTGCCAGCACCAACTCCTACGAGCAGTACTTC

size: .
V: TRBV14
J: TRBJ2-5
D: .
CDR3: CASSRSLQETQYF
DNA: TGTGCCAGCAGCCGATCCCTCCAAGAGACCCAGTACTTC

size: .
V: TRBV28
J: TRBJ2-1
D: .
CDR3: CASSFRWESYNEQFF
DNA: TGTGCCAGCAGTTTTAGGTGGGAGTCCTACAATGAGCAGTTCTTC

size: .
V: TRBV28
J: TRBJ2-5
D: .
CDR3: CASSLSSGEHETQYF
DNA: TGTGCCAGCAGTTTATCCTCGGGGGAGCACGAGACCCAGTACTTC

size: once
V: TRBV13
J: TRBJ2-5
D: TRBD2
CDR3: CASSSWGGQETQYF
DNA: TGTGCCAGCAGCTCCTGGGGGGGACAAGAGACCCAGTACTTC

size: .
V: TRBV20-1
J: TRBJ1-1
D: .
CDR3: CSGILNTEAFF
DNA: TGCAGTGGTATCCTAAACACTGAAGCTTTCTTT

size: .
V: TRBV28
J: TRBJ1-1
D: .
CDR3: CASSYGGGGGTEAFF
DNA: TGTGCCAGCAGTTATGGGGGCGGCGGCGGCACTGAAGCTTTCTTT

size: .
V: TRBV5-1
J: TRBJ2-7
D: TRBD2
CDR3: CASSLGGGRRYEQYF
DNA: TGCGCCAGCAGCTTGGGAGGCGGGAGAAGGTACGAGCAGTACTTC

size: .
V: TRBV2
J: TRBJ2-4
D: .
CDR3: CASSGLAKNIQYF
DNA: TGTGCCAGCAGTGGACTAGCCAAAAACATTCAGTACTTC

size: .
V: TRBV28
J: TRBJ2-7
D: .
CDR3: CASSSPGPMNEQYF
DNA: TGTGCCAGCAGTTCTCCGGGACCGATGAACGAGCAGTACTTC

size: .
V: TRBV6-5
J: TRBJ2-7
D: TRBD1
CDR3: CASRVDRGQTYEQYF
DNA: TGTGCCAGCAGAGTCGACAGGGGGCAAACCTACGAGCAGTACTTC

size: once
V: TRBV19
J: TRBJ2-7
D: .
CDR3: CASSLRTPAGEQYF
DNA: TGTGCCAGTAGCCTGAGGACTCCCGCCGGCGAGCAGTACTTC

size: .
V: TRBV10-3
J: TRBJ2-3
D: TRBD1
CDR3: CAISEPHRGLPLGSDTQYF
DNA: TGTGCCATCAGTGAGCCCCACAGGGGGCTGCCGCTGGGGTCAGATACGCAGTATTTT

size: .
V: TRBV19
J: TRBJ1-5
D: .
CDR3: CASRDEGWEGAEEPQHF
DNA: TGTGCCAGTAGAGATGAGGGATGGGAAGGGGCGGAAGAGCCCCAGCATTTT

size: once
V: TRBV2
J: TRBJ2-7
D: TRBD1
CDR3: CASSRTGGFASYEQYF
DNA: TGTGCCAGCAGCAGGACAGGGGGCTTTGCGTCCTACGAGCAGTACTTC

size: once
V: TRBV7-9
J: TRBJ1-1
D: .
CDR3: CASSSRDGNTEAFF
DNA: TGTGCCAGCAGCTCACGTGACGGAAACACTGAAGCTTTCTTT

size: .
V: TRBV7-2
J: TRBJ1-2
D: .
CDR3: CASSLVGAGNTGYTF
DNA: TGTGCCAGCAGCTTAGTAGGAGCGGGGAACACGGGCTACACCTTC

size: once
V: TRBV27
J: TRBJ2-5
D: .
CDR3: CASSLTETQYF
DNA: TGTGCCAGCAGTTTAACAGAGACCCAGTACTTC

size: .
V: TRBV6-5
J: TRBJ2-7
D: .
CDR3: CASRYSTSAYEQYF
DNA: TGTGCCAGCCGCTACTCGACGTCAGCCTACGAGCAGTACTTC

size: .
V: TRBV5-1
J: TRBJ2-1
D: TRBD2
CDR3: CASGWTSGLWSSYNEQFF
DNA: TGCGCCAGCGGCTGGACTAGCGGGTTGTGGAGCTCCTACAATGAGCAGTTCTTC

size: few
V: TRBV7-9
J: TRBJ1-2
D: .
CDR3: CASSQQGRGYTF
DNA: TGTGCCAGCAGCCAACAGGGACGAGGCTACACCTTC

size: once
V: TRBV18
J: TRBJ2-7
D: TRBD1
CDR3: CASSPPTGATGEQYF
DNA: TGTGCCAGCTCACCACCGACAGGGGCGACGGGGGAGCAGTACTTC

size: .
V: TRBV28
J: TRBJ2-7
D: TRBD1
CDR3: CASTTGQGAGEQYF
DNA: TGTGCCAGCACCACGGGACAGGGGGCGGGGGAGCAGTACTTC

size: few
V: TRBV13
J: TRBJ2-1
D: .
CDR3: CASSLTGSSYNEQFF
DNA: TGTGCCAGCAGCTTAACAGGGAGCTCCTACAATGAGCAGTTCTTC

size: .
V: TRBV19
J: TRBJ2-3
D: .
CDR3: CASSIIPTDTQYF
DNA: TGTGCCAGTAGTATCATCCCCACAGATACGCAGTATTTT

size: .
V: TRBV2
J: TRBJ1-1
D: .
CDR3: CASRQTNTEAFF
DNA: TGTGCCAGCAGACAGACGAACACTGAAGCTTTCTTT

size: few
V: TRBV7-9
J: TRBJ1-3
D: TRBD1
CDR3: CASSLALGTEIYF
DNA: TGTGCCAGCAGCTTAGCGCTCGGGACAGAAATTTATTTT

size: .
V: TRBV5-1
J: TRBJ2-6
D: .
CDR3: CASSLDGLIGSGANVLTF
DNA: TGCGCCAGCAGCTTGGACGGGCTAATAGGGTCTGGGGCCAACGTCCTGACTTTC

size: .
V: TRBV5-1
J: TRBJ1-5
D: .
CDR3: CASSLAGGYQPQHF
DNA: TGCGCCAGCAGCTTGGCCGGAGGGTATCAGCCCCAGCATTTT

size: .
V: TRBV18
J: TRBJ2-5
D: TRBD2
CDR3: CASSPGTSGAKETQYF
DNA: TGTGCCAGCTCACCAGGGACTAGCGGAGCAAAAGAGACCCAGTACTTC

size: .
V: TRBV11-3
J: TRBJ2-3
D: TRBD2
CDR3: CASSPQAGGGYTDTQYF
DNA: TGTGCCAGCAGCCCCCAAGCGGGGGGCGGATACACAGATACGCAGTATTTT

size: .
V: TRBV7-9
J: TRBJ2-1
D: .
CDR3: CASSPSRLDEQFF
DNA: TGTGCCAGCAGCCCATCGCGTTTAGATGAGCAGTTCTTC

size: .
V: TRBV18
J: TRBJ2-3
D: .
CDR3: CASSPPTTTLDTQYF
DNA: TGTGCCAGCTCACCACCTACGACTACGTTGGATACGCAGTATTTT

size: .
V: TRBV5-4
J: TRBJ2-3
D: .
CDR3: CASSLEGGRTDTQYF
DNA: TGTGCCAGCAGCTTGGAGGGGGGCCGCACAGATACGCAGTATTTT

size: .
V: TRBV29-1
J: TRBJ2-5
D: TRBD2
CDR3: CSVDLAGVQTQYF
DNA: TGCAGCGTTGATCTAGCGGGGGTTCAGACCCAGTACTTC

size: few
V: TRBV29-1
J: TRBJ2-7
D: .
CDR3: CSVFGSTYEQYF
DNA: TGCAGCGTTTTCGGGAGTACCTACGAGCAGTACTTC

size: .
V: TRBV28
J: TRBJ2-7
D: .
CDR3: CASSLTTAINYEQYF
DNA: TGTGCCAGCAGTTTGACTACGGCCATCAACTACGAGCAGTACTTC

size: .
V: TRBV11-2
J: TRBJ2-7
D: .
CDR3: CASSPWDKGYEQYF
DNA: TGTGCCAGCAGCCCGTGGGACAAGGGGTACGAGCAGTACTTC